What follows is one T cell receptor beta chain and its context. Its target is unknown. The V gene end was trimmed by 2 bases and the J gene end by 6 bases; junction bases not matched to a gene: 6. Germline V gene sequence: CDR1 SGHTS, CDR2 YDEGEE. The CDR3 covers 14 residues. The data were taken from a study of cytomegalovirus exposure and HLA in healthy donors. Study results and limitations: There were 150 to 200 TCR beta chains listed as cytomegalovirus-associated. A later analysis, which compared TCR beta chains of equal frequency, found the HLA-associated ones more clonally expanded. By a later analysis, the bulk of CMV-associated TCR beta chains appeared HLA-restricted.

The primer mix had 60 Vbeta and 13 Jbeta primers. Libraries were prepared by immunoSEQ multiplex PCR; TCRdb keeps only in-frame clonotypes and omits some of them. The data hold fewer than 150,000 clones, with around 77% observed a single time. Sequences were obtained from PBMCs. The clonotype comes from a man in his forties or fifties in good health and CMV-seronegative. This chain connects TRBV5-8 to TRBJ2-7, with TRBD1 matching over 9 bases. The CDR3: CASSFRDRVSEQYF. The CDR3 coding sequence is TGTGCCAGCAGCTTCCGGGACAGGGTATCCGAGCAGTACTTC.